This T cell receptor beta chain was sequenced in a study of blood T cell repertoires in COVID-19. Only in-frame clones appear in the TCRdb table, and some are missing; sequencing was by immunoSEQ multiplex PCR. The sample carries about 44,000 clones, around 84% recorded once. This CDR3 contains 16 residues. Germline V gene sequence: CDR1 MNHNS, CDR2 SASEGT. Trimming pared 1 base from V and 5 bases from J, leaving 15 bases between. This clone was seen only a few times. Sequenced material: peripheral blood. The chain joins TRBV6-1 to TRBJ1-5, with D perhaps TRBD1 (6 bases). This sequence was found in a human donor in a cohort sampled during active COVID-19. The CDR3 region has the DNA TGTGCCAGCAGTGAAGAGGGTCGACAGGTGGATCAGCCCCAGCATTTT. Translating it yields CASSEEGRQVDQPQHF.